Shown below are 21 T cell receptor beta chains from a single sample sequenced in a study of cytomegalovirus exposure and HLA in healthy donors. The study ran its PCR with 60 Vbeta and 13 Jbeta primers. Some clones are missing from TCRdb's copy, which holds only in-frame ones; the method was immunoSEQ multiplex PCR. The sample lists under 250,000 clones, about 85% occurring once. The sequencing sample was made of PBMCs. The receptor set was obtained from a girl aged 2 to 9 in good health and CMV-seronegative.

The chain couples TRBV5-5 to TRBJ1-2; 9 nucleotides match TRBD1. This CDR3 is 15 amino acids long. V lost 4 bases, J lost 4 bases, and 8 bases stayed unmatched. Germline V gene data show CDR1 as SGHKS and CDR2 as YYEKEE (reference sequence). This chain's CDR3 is CASSPRQGVIYGYTF. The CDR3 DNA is TGTGCCAGCAGCCCCCGACAGGGGGTAATCTATGGCTACACCTTC.

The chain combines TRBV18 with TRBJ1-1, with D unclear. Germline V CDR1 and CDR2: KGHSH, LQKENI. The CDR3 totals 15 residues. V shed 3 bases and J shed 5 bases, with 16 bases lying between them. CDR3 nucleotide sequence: TGTGCCAGCTCACCGTATGAGGGTGTAAGAACTGAAGCTTTCTTT. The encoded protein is CASSPYEGVRTEAFF.

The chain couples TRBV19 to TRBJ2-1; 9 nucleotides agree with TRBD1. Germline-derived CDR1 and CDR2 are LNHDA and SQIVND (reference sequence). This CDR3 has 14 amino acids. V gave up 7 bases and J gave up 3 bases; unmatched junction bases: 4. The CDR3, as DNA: TGTGCCAGTAACGGACAGGGGAACTACAATGAGCAGTTCTTC. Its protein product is CASNGQGNYNEQFF.

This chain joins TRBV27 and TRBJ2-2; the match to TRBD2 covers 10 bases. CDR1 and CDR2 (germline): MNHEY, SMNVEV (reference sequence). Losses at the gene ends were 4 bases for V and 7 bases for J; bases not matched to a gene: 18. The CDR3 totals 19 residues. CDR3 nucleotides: TGTGCCAGCAGTTCGTATATAGAGCGGGGGGGTTTGCTCGGCGGGGAGCTGTTTTTT. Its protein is CASSSYIERGGLLGGELFF.

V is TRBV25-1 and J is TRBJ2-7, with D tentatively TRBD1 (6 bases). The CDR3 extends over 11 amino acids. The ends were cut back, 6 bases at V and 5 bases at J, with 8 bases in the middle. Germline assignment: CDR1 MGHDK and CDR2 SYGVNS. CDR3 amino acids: CASRDSHEQYF. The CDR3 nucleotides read TGTGCCAGCAGGGACAGCCACGAGCAGTACTTC.

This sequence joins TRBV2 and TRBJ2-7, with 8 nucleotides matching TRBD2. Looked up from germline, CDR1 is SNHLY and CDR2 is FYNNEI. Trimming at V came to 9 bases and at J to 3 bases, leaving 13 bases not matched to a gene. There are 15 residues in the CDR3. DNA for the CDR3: TGTGCCAGGGGTACGGCAGCGGGAGACGACTACGAGCAGTACTTC. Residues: CARGTAAGDDYEQYF.

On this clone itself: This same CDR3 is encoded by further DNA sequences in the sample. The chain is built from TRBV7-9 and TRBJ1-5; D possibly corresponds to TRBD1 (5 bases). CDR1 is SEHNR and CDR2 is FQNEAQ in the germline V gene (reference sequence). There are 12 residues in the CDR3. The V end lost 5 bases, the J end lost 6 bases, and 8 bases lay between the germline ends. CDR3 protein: CASSLGGQPQHF. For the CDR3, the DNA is TGTGCCAGCAGCCTCGGGGGTCAGCCCCAGCATTTT.

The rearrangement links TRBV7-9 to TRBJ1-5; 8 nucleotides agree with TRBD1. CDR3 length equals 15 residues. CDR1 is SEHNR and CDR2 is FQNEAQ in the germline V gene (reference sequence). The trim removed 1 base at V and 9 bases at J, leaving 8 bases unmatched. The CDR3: CASSLGTGRELPQHF. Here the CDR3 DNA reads TGTGCCAGCAGCTTAGGGACAGGGAGGGAGCTGCCCCAGCATTTT.

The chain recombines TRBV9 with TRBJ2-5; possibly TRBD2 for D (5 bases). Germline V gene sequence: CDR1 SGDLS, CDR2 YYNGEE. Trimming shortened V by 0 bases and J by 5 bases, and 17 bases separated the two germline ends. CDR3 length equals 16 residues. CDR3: CASSVGVREFEETQYF. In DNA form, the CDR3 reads TGTGCCAGCAGCGTAGGAGTCCGGGAATTTGAGGAGACCCAGTACTTC.

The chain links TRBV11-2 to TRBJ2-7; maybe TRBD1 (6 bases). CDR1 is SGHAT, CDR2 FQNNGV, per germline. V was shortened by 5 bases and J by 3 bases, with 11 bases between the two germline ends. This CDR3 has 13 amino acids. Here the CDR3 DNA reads TGTGCCAGCAGCAGAGACAGGAGCTACGAGCAGTACTTC. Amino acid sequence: CASSRDRSYEQYF.

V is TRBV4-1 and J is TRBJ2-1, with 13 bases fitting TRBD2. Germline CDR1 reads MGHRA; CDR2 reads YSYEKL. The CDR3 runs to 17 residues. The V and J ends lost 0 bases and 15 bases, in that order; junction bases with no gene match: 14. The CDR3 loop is CASSQDRALAGGPRMFF. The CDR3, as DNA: TGCGCCAGCAGCCAAGATCGCGCACTAGCGGGAGGGCCACGGATGTTCTTC.

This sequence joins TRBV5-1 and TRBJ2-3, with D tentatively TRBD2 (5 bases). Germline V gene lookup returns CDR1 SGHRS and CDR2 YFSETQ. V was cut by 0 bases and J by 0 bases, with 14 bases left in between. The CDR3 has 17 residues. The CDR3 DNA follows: TGCGCCAGCAGCTTGGTGCTGGCGGGTTTTAGCACAGATACGCAGTATTTT. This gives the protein CASSLVLAGFSTDTQYF.

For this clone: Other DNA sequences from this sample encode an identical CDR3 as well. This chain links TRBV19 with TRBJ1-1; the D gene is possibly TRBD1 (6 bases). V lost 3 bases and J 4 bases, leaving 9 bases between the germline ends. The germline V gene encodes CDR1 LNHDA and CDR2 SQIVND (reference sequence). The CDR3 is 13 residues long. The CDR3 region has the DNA TGTGCCAGTAGTATGGGAGGGGGCACTGAAGCTTTCTTT. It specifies CASSMGGGTEAFF.

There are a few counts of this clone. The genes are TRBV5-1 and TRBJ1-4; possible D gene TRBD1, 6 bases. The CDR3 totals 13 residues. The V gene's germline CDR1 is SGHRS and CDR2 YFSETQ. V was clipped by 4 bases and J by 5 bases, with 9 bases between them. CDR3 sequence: CASSGQSNEKLFF. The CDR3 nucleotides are TGCGCCAGCAGCGGACAGTCAAATGAAAAACTGTTTTTT.

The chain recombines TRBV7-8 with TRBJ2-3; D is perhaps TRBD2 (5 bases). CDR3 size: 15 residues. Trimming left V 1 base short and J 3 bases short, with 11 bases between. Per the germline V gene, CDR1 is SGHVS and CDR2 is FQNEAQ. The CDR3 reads CASSLDGGRTDTQYF. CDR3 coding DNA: TGTGCCAGCAGCTTAGACGGAGGCCGGACAGATACGCAGTATTTT.

CDR3 residues: CASGLAGTYEQYF. CDR3 sequence (DNA): TGTGCCAGTGGCTTAGCGGGGACCTACGAGCAGTACTTC. The chain couples TRBV19 to TRBJ2-7, with 8 nucleotides matching TRBD2. V dropped 8 bases and J dropped 2; count of bases not matched to a gene: 5. The CDR3 runs to 13 residues. Germline CDR1 is LNHDA and CDR2 is SQIVND (reference sequence).

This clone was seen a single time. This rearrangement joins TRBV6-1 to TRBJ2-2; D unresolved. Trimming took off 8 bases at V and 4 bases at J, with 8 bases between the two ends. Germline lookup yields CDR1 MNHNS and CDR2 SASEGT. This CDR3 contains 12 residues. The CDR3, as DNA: TGTGCCAGCCGGTATAGCACCGGGGAGCTGTTTTTT. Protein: CASRYSTGELFF.

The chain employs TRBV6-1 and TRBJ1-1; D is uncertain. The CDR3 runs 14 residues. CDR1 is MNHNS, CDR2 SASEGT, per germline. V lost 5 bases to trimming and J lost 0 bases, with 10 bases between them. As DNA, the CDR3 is TGTGCCAGCAGTCCGACAAGTATGAACACTGAAGCTTTCTTT. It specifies CASSPTSMNTEAFF.

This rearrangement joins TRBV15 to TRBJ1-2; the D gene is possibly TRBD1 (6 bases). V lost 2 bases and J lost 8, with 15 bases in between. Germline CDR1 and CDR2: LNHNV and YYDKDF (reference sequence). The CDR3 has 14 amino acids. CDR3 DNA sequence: TGTGCCACCAGCAGATCAGGGGAGCATGACGGCTACACCTTC. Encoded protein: CATSRSGEHDGYTF.

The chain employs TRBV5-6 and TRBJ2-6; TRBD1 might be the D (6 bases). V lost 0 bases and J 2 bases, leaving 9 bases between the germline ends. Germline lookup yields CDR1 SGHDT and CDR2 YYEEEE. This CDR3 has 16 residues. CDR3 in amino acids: CASSLVPGAGANVLTF. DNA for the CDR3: TGTGCCAGCAGCTTGGTCCCAGGGGCTGGGGCCAACGTCCTGACTTTC.

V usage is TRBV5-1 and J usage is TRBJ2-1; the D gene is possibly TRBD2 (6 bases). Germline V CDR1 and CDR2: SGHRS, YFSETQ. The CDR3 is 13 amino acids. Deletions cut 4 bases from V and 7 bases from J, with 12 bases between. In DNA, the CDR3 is TGCGCCAGCAGCGCCGGGACTGAAAATGAGCAGTTCTTC. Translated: CASSAGTENEQFF.